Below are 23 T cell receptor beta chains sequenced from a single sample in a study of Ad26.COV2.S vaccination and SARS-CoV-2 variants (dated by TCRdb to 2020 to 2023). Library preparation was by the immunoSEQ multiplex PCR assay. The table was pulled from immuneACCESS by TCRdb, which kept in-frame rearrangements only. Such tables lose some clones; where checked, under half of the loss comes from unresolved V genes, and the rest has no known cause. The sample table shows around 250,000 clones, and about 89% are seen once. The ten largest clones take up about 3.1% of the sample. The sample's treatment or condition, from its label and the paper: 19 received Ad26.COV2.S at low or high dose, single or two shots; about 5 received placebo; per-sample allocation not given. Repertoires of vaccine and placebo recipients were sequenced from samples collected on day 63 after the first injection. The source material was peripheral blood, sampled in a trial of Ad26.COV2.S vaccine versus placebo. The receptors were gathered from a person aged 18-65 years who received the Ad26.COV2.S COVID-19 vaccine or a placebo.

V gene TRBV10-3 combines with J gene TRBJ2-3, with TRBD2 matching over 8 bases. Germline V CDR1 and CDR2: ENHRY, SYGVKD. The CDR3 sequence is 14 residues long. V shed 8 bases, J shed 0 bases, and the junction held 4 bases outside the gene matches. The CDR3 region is CAIGASGSTDTQYF. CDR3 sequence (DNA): TGTGCCATCGGGGCTAGCGGGAGCACAGATACGCAGTATTTT.

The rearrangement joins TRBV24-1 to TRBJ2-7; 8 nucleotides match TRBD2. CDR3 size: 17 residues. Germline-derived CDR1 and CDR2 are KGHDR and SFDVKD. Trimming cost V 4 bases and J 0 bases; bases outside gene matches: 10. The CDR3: CATSDPIAGWVSYEQYF. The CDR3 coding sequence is TGTGCCACCAGTGACCCCATAGCGGGGTGGGTCTCCTACGAGCAGTACTTC.

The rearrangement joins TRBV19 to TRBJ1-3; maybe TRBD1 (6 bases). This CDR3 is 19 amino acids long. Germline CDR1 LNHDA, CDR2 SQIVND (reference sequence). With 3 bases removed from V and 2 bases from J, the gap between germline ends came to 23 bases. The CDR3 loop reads CASSIWGHRERRTGNTIYF. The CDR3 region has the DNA TGTGCCAGTAGTATCTGGGGCCACAGGGAAAGGAGGACTGGAAACACCATATATTTT.

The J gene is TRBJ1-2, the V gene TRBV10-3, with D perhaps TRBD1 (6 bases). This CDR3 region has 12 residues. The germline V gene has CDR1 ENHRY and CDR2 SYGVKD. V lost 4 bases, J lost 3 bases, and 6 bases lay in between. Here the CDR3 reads CAISGQDYGYTF. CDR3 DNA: TGTGCCATCAGTGGACAGGACTATGGCTACACCTTC.

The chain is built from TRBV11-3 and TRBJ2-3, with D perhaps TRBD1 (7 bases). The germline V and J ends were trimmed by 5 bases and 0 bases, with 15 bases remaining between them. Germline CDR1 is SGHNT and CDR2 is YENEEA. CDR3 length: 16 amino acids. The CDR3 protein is CASSPGGGGSTDTQYF. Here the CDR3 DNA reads TGTGCCAGCAGCCCTGGTGGAGGGGGCAGCACAGATACGCAGTATTTT.

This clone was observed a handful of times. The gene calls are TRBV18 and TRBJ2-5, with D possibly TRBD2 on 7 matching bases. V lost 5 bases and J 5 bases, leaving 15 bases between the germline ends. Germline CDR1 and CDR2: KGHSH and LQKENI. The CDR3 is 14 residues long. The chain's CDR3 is CASSTGGLGETQYF. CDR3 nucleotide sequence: TGTGCCAGCTCAACCGGGGGGCTCGGTGAGACCCAGTACTTC.

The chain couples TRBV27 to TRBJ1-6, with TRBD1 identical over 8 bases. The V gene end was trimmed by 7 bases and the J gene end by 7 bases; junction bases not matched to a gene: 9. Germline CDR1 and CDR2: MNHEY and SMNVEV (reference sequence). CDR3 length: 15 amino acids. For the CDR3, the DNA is TGTGCCAGCACGGGACAGGCAAAAAGAAATTCACCCCTCCACTTT. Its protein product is CASTGQAKRNSPLHF.

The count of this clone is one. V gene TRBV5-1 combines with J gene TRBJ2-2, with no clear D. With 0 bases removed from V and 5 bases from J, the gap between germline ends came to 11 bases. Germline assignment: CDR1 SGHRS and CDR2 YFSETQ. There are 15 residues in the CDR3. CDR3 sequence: CASSLAWGITGELFF. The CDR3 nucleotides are TGCGCCAGCAGCTTGGCCTGGGGAATAACCGGGGAGCTGTTTTTT.

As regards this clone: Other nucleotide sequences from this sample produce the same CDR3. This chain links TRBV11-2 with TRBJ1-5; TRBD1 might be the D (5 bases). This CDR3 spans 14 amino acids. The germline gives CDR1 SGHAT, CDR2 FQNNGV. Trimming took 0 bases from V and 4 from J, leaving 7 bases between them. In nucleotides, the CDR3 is TGTGCCAGCAGCTTAGATGGGGGGAATCAGCCCCAGCATTTT. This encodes CASSLDGGNQPQHF.

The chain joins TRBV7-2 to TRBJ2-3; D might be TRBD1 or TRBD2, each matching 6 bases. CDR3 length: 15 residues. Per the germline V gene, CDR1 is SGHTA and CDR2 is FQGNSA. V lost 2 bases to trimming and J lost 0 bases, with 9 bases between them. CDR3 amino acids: CASSLRGGSTDTQYF. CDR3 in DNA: TGTGCCAGCAGCTTAAGAGGGGGGAGCACAGATACGCAGTATTTT.

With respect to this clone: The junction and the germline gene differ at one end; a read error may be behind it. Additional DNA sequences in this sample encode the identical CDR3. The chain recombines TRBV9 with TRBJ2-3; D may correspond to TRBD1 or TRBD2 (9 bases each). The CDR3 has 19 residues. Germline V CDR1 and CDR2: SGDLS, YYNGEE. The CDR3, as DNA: TGTGCCCGCAGCGTCGGCGGGGGGGGGACTGGGACAGGGACGGATACGCAGTATTTT. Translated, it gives CARSVGGGGTGTGTDTQYF.

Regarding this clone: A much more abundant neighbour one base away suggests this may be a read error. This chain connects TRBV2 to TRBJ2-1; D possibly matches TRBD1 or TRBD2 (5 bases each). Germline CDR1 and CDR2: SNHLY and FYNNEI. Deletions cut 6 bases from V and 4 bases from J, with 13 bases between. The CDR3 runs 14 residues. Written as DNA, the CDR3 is TGTGCCAGCAGCCCCGGGACGAATTACAATGAGCAGTTCTTC. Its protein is CASSPGTNYNEQFF.

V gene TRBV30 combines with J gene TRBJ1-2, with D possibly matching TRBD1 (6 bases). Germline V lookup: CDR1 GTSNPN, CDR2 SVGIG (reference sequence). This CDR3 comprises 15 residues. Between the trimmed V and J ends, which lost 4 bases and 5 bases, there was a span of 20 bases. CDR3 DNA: TGTGCCTGGACCGCAGGGGCGGGGGGCTGGTATGGCTACACCTTC. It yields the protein CAWTAGAGGWYGYTF.

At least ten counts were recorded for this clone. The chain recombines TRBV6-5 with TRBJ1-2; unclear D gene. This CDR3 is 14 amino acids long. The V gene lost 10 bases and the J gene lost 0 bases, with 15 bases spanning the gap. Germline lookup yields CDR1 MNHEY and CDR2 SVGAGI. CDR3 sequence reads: CATLSGSANYGYTF. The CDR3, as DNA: TGTGCCACTCTGAGTGGCAGTGCTAACTATGGCTACACCTTC.

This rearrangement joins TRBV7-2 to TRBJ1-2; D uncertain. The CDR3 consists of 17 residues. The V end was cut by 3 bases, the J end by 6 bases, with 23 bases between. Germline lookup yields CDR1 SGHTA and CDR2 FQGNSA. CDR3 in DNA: TGTGCCAGCAGCTTTATGTTTATGGGAACAACCGGAGATGGCTACACCTTC. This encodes CASSFMFMGTTGDGYTF.

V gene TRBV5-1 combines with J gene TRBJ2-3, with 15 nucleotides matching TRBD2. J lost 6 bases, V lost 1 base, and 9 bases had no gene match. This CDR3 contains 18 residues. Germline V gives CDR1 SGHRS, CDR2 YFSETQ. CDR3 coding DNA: TGCGCCAGCAGCTTGACTGGGACTAGCGGGGGGCCTTGGGATACGCAGTATTTT. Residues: CASSLTGTSGGPWDTQYF.

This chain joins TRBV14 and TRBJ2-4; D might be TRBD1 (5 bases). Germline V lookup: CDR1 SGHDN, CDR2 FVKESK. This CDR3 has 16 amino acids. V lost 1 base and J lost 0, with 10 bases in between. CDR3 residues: CASSQGQLLAKNIQYF. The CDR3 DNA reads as TGTGCCAGCAGCCAAGGACAGCTTCTAGCCAAAAACATTCAGTACTTC.

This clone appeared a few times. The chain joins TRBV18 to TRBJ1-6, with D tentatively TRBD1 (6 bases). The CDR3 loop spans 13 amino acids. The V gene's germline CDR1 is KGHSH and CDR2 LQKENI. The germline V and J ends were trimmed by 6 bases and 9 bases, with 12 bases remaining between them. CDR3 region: CASSPDSASPLHF. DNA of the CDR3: TGTGCCAGCTCCCCGGACAGTGCTTCACCCCTCCACTTT.

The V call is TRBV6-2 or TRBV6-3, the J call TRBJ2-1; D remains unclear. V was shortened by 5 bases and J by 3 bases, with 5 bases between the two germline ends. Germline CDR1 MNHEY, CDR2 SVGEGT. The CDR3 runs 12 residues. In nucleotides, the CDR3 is TGTGCCAGCAGTAAGATCTACAATGAGCAGTTCTTC. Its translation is CASSKIYNEQFF.

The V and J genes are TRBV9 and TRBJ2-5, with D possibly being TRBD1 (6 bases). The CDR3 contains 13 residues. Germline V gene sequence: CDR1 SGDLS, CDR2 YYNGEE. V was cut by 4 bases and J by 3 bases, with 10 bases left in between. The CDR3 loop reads CASSPYREETQYF. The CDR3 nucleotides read TGTGCCAGCAGCCCTTACAGGGAAGAGACCCAGTACTTC. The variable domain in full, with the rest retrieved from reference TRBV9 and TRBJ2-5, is DSGVTQTPKHLITATGQRVTLRCSPRSGDLSVYWYQQSLDQGLQFLIQYYNGEERAKGNILERFSAQQFPDLHSELNLSSLELGDSALYFCASSPYREETQYFGPGTRLLVL.

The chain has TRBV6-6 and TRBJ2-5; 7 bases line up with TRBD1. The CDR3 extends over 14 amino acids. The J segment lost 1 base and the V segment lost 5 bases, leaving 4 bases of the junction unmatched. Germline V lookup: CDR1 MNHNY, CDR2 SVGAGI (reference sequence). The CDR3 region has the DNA TGTGCCAGCAGTCGGGGACAGCTCCAAGAGACCCAGTACTTC. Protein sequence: CASSRGQLQETQYF.

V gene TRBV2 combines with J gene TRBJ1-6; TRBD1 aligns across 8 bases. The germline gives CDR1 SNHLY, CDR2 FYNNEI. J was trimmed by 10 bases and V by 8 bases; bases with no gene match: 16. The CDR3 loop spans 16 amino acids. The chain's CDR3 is CASGEDRVKVGSPLHF. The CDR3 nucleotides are TGTGCCAGCGGGGAGGACAGGGTGAAGGTAGGATCACCCCTCCACTTT.

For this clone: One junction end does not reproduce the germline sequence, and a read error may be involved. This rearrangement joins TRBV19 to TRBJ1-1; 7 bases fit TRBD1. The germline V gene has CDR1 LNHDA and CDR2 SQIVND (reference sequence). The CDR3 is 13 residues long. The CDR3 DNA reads TGTGCCAGTAGCCGTATTGGTATGTTGGGACAGACGTTT. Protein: CASSRIGMLGQTF.